A selection of T cell receptor beta chains follows, all from one sample in a study of control samples from healthy donors and cancer patients. Repertoires were generated with immunoSEQ multiplex PCR, while TCRdb's copy carries only in-frame clones and drops some. This repertoire shows around 250,000 clones, 82% found once; its top ten account for roughly 15%. The sequenced sample was PBMCs. These receptors were taken from a woman aged 55-70 years with lung cancer. CDR3s leave out the opening cysteine and the closing phenylalanine or tryptophan. The order of the fields is V gene, J gene, CDR3 length, CDR3 protein.

>TRBV28|TRBJ2-7|10
ASTTPPYEQY
>TRBV5-1|TRBJ2-5|13
ASSLIGTGEETQY
>TRBV7-2|TRBJ2-5|12
ASSFQGGKETQY
>TRBV27|TRBJ2-2|14
ASSPRQGVGTGELF
>TRBV29-1|TRBJ2-7|12
SVRREAGNYEQY
>TRBV6-5|TRBJ2-2|12
ASNTLANTGELF
>TRBV29-1|TRBJ1-3|9
SAVLGNTIY
>TRBV25-1|TRBJ2-6|15
ASSETRGRSGANVLT
>TRBV7-6|TRBJ2-3|15
ASSFRGGGSGTDTQY
>TRBV2|TRBJ2-2|13
ASSGGIPNTGELF
>TRBV6-5|TRBJ1-3|12
ASRDSNSGNTIY
>TRBV7-2|TRBJ2-4|13
ASSLDQLAKNIQY
>TRBV19|TRBJ2-7|14
ASSRGLGPPSYEQY
>TRBV11-2|TRBJ2-7|15
ASSLRDSKVSTYEQY
>TRBV19|TRBJ1-2|12
ASSPAWQGYGYT
>TRBV7-3|TRBJ2-1|15
ASSSIPTSATYNEQF
>TRBV5-1|TRBJ2-7|13
ASSTGGVGVYEQY
>TRBV3-1/TRBV3-2|TRBJ2-2|11
ASSPNWAGELF
>TRBV24-1|TRBJ2-1|14
ATSDASGKDYNEQF
>TRBV7-9|TRBJ2-3|11
ASSLVAEDTQY
>TRBV3-1/TRBV3-2|TRBJ1-1|12
ASSLTGGNTEAF
>TRBV6-5|TRBJ2-7|12
ASKRSAVNYEQY
>TRBV2|TRBJ1-5|11
ASFRGYNQPQH
>TRBV6-1|TRBJ1-6|11
ASSEFRNSPLH
>TRBV6-5|TRBJ1-1|11
ASSRGGTTEAF
>TRBV4-1|TRBJ2-2|14
ASSQVAGGDTGELF
>TRBV5-1|TRBJ2-6|14
ASSLDGGLGANVLT
>TRBV6-1|TRBJ1-3|11
ASSEVRTGTIY
>TRBV18|TRBJ1-5|13
ASSPGGNGNQPQH
>TRBV10-1|TRBJ2-1|12
ASSASGRYNEQF
>TRBV19|TRBJ2-1|13
ASSAGLAPYNEQF
>TRBV2|TRBJ2-3|13
ASSAKTGVADTQY
>TRBV20-1|TRBJ1-4|8
SAREEKLF
>TRBV5-6|TRBJ1-4|14
ASSRLRGGGDEKLF